Detailed here is one T cell receptor beta chain. The antigen remains unidentified. Tagging with unique molecular identifiers was applied to individual cDNA molecules. MiXCR, run by TCRdb on the 5' RACE reads, gives a single entry per CDR3 protein. The repertoire holds tens of thousands of distinct CDR3 sequences, approximately 13% seen once, with 2.7% in the top ten. V dropped 4 bases and J dropped 3; count of bases not matched to a gene: 9. Germline V gives CDR1 SGHVS, CDR2 FQNEAQ. This CDR3 comprises 16 residues. The entry originates in a study of early T cells in non-severe SARS-CoV-2 infection. Study summary: Sequencing targeted bulk RNA from unsorted whole blood, leaving chains unpaired. Regarding the study as a whole: CD4 and private specificities were missed by VDJdb matching, which favored anti-spike CD8 responses.

The sequence was obtained from an adult who was a healthcare worker with PCR-confirmed SARS-CoV-2 infection or an uninfected control (not recorded which). The sample in question was whole blood, obtained at baseline. V usage is TRBV7-8 and J usage is TRBJ2-3; 8 bases map to TRBD1. The CDR3 DNA is TGTGCCAGCAGCTCCTACAGGGGGATGAGGACAGATACGCAGTATTTT. Amino acids: CASSSYRGMRTDTQYF.